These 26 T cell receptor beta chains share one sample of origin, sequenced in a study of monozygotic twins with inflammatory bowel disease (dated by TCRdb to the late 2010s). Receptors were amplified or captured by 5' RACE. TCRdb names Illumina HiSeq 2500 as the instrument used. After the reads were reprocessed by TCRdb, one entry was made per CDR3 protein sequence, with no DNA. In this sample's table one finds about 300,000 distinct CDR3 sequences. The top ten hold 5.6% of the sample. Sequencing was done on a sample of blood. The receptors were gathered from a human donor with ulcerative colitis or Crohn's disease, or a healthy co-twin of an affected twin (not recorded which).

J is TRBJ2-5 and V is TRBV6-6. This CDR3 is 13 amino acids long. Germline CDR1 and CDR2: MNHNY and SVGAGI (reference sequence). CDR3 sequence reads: CASSLRVQETQYF.

Here the CDR3 reads CSARGPGLATYEQYF. The V gene is TRBV20-1, the J gene TRBJ2-7; TCRdb outputs TRBD2, but without DNA this stays unchecked. CDR3 length equals 15 residues. CDR1 and CDR2 (germline): DFQATT, SNEGSKA (reference sequence).

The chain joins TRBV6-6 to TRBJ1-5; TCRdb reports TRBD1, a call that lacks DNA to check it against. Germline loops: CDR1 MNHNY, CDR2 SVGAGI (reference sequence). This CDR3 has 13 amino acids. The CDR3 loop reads CASSPREREPQHF.

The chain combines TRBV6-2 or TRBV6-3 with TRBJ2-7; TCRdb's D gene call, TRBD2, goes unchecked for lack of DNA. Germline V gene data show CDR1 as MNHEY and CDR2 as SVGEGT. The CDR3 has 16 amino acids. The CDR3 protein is CASTLAHTAISYEQYF.

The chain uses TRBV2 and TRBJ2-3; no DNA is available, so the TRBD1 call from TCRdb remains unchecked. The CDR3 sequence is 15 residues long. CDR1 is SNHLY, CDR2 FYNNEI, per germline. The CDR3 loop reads CASKPWQGVTDTQYF.

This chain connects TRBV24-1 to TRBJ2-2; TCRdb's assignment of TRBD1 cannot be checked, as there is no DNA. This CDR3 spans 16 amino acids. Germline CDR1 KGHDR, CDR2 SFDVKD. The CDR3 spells CATSDLRAGVTGELFF.

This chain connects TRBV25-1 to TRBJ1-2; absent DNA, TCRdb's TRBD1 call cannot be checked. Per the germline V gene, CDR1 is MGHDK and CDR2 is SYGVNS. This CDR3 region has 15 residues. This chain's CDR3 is CASRGLGRGNYGYTF.

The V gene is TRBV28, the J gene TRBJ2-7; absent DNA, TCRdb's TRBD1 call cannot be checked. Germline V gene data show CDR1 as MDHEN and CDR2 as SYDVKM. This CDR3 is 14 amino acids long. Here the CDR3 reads CASKGTGYSYGQYF.

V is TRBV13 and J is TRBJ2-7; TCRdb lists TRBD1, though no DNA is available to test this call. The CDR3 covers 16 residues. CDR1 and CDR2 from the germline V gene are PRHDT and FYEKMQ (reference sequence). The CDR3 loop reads CASSPRRASQSYEQYF.

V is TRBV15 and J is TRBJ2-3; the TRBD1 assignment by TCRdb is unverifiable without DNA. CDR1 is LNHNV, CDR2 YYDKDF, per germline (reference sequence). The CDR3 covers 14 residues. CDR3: CATSSRTFPDTQYF.

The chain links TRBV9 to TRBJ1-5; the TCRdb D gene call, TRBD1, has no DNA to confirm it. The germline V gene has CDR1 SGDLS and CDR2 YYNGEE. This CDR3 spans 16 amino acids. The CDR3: CASSVDPGGSNQPQHF.

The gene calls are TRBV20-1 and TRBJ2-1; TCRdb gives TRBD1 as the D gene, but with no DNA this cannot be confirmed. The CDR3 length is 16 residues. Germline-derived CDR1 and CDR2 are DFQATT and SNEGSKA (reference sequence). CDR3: CSACAPLVEIYNEQFF.

CDR3 residues: CAISESDSGNQPQHF. The rearrangement joins TRBV10-3 to TRBJ1-5; TCRdb indicates TRBD1, and absent DNA this call remains unverified. Germline V gene lookup returns CDR1 ENHRY and CDR2 SYGVKD. This CDR3 has 15 amino acids.

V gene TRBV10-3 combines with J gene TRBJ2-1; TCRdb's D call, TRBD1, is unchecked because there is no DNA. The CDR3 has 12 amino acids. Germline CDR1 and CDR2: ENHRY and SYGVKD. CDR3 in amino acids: CAISGDGNEQFF.

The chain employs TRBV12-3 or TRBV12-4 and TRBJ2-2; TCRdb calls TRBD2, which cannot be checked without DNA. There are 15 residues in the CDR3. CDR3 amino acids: CASRSQGTVTGELFF.

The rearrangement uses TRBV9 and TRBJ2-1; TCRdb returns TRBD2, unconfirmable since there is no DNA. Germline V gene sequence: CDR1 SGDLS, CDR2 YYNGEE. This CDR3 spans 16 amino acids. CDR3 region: CASSVYGGRVNDEQFF.

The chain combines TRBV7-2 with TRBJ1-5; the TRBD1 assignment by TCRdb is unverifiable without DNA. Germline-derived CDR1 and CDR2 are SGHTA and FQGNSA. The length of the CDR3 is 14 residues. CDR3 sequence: CASSPGVSNQPQHF.

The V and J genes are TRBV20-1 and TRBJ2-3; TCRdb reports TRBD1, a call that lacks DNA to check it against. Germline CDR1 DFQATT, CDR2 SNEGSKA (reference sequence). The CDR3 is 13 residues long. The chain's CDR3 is CSAVTGVPDTQYF.

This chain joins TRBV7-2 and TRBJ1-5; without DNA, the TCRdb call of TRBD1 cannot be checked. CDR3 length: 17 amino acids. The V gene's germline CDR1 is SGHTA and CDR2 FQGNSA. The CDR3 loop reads CASSSPGGVGFSQPQHF.

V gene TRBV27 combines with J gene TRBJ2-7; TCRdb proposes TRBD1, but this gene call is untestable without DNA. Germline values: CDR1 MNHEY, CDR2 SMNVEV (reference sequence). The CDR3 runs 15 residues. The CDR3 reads CASRPGVSSYYKQYF.

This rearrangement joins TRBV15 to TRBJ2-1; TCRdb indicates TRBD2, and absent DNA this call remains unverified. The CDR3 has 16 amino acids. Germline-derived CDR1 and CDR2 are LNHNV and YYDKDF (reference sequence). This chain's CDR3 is CATSSLAASSYNEQFF.

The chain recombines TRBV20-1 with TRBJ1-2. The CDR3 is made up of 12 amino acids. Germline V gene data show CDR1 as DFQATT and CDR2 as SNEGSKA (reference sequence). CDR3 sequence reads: CSARDLGSGYTF.

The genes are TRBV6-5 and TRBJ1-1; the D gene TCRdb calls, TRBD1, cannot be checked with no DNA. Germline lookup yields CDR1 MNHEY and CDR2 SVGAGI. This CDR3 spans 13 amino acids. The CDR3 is CASSYTGITEAFF.

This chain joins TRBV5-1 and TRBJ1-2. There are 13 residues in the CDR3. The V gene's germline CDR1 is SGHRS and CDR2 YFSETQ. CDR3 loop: CASSLDIVVGYTF.

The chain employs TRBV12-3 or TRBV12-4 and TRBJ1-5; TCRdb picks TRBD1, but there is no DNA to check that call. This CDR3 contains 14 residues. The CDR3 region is CASKQGPQGQPQHF.

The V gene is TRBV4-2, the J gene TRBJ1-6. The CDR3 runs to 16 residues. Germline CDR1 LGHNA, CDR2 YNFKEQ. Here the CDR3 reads CASSLRQTTYNSPLHF.